This TCR beta chain was captured in a study of beta chain features in type 1 diabetes. Study results and caveats: For cells with high TCR expression, cDNA sequencing could yield over-representation. TCRB CDR3 length was moderately but significantly reduced in all four CD4+ subsets of Type 1 diabetes patients. Although PCR might favor shorter templates, it would do so equally in patients and controls. The similarity of naive, central memory and Treg TCRB repertoires appeared greater among patients than among healthy donors.

Germline CDR1 reads SGDLS; CDR2 reads YYNGEE. The CDR3 consists of 16 residues. Via CD45RO/CCR7/CD25/CD127/CD95/CD27, cells of the CD4+ naive, central memory, regulatory and stem cell-like memory subsets were sorted. Every isolated RNA sample was fully reverse transcribed, so sequencing captured expressed TCRB transcripts. The table came from immunoSEQ multiplex PCR; TCRdb's copy has only in-frame clones and leaves some out. The profile shows a few hundred thousand clones, approximately 10% of them singletons. Concerning this clone itself: The antigen is not known. A read error may account for a junction end that differs from germline.

This chain connects TRBV9 to TRBJ1-6; D is unresolved. The sequenced material came from naive CD4+ T cells from blood. This sequence originates from a man aged 25-40 years with type 1 diabetes. The CDR3, as DNA: TGTGCAAGCAGAGAGGACGACGGGAACTATAATTCACCCCTCCACTTT. Amino acids: CASREDDGNYNSPLHF.